This T cell receptor beta chain was recovered during a study of cytomegalovirus exposure and HLA in healthy donors. As for the study in general: Findings of an earlier analysis included 90 million to 120 million unique TCR beta sequences from 190 million or so T cells.

With respect to this clone: Its specificity is unknown.

Primers for the PCR totalled 60 Vbeta and 13 Jbeta. Some clones are missing from TCRdb's copy, which holds only in-frame ones; the method was immunoSEQ multiplex PCR. The sample holds some 120,000 clones, around 80% seen once. General study findings and limits: TCR sequences were mostly rare, though some public TCRs occurred in many donors. CMV antigen specificity was confirmed in vitro for a few CMV-associated chains.

V lost 0 bases and J 8 bases, leaving 29 bases between the germline ends. Germline CDR1 is SGDLS and CDR2 is YYNGEE. This CDR3 contains 19 residues. The sequenced material came from PBMCs. The source of this sequence is a young man in good health and CMV-seronegative. The rearrangement links TRBV9 to TRBJ1-2; D might be TRBD1 (5 bases). The CDR3 bases are TGTGCCAGCAGCGTAGCCGGGGGGGGTTTGGGATCCGTGGCAGCGGGCTACACCTTC. Protein: CASSVAGGGLGSVAAGYTF. The whole variable domain, remainder taken from reference TRBV9 and TRBJ1-2, is DSGVTQTPKHLITATGQRVTLRCSPRSGDLSVYWYQQSLDQGLQFLIQYYNGEERAKGNILERFSAQQFPDLHSELNLSSLELGDSALYFCASSVAGGGLGSVAAGYTFGSGTRLTVV.